This T cell receptor (beta chain) was retrieved from a study of T cell changes during pregnancy in multiple sclerosis. Measured with immunoSEQ multiplex PCR; TCRdb has only the in-frame clones, and not every one. The sample includes about 120,000 clones, 85% to 95% seen only once; the top ten take roughly 6.2%. Deletions cut 1 base from V and 2 bases from J, with 12 bases between. This CDR3 region has 15 residues. Germline V gene sequence: CDR1 SGHTA, CDR2 FQGNSA. This chain joins TRBV7-2 and TRBJ2-7; maybe TRBD1 (5 bases). The receptor was derived from a female donor with multiple sclerosis, enrolled in a pregnancy study. This sample comprised peripheral blood, obtained before pregnancy. CDR3 sequence reads: CASSLVAKGTYEQYF. CDR3 sequence (DNA): TGTGCCAGCAGCTTAGTGGCCAAGGGGACCTACGAGCAGTACTTC.